This T cell receptor (beta chain) was identified during a study of blood T cell repertoires in COVID-19. Study in general: COVID-19 samples from acute and convalescent phases originated in the United States, Italy and Spain. T cells, B-cell-depleted T cells, or PBMCs provided the cDNA or gDNA that served as material.

The CDR3 spans 13 residues. In germline, CDR1 is MNHEY, CDR2 SVGAGI. V lost 8 bases to trimming and J lost 2 bases, with 12 bases between them. As originally analysed: Amplification of reference gene primers was used by the study to estimate nucleated cell counts. TCRdb's copy holds only in-frame clones and misses some; the assay was immunoSEQ multiplex PCR. Clone size and the V and J calls come from that table; the DNA yielded D and trimming. Of more than 65,000 clones in the sample, approximately 88% were seen once. The chain joins TRBV6-5 to TRBJ1-1; TRBD1 might be the D (5 bases). The sequencing input was peripheral blood. The TCR sequence derives from a woman aged 45-65 years with acute or convalescent COVID-19. CDR3 loop: CASRDLSNTEAFF. CDR3 DNA: TGTGCCAGCCGGGACTTGTCTAACACTGAAGCTTTCTTT.